The present TCR beta chain was sequenced within a study of T cell repertoires in cytomegalovirus infection. About the research overall: Public TCR beta signatures indicated both CMV infection and matching HLA type.

Overall study findings and caveats: In two of eight donors, the top clonotype was HLA-C-restricted CMV-specific. Accumulated public TCR beta family frequency recognized individuals carrying CMV together with the relevant HLA.

The V gene lost 4 bases and the J gene lost 3 bases, with 15 bases spanning the gap. The CDR3 has 15 amino acids. Germline V gene lookup returns CDR1 MNHEY and CDR2 SVGEGT. TCRdb analysed the reads with MiXCR anew, one entry per CDR3 protein. The table includes about half a million distinct CDR3 sequences, approximately 40% detected once. Concerning this clonotype itself: No antigen is known for it.

The material was cultured PBMCs, obtained from culture after CMV antigen stimulation. V gene TRBV6-2 or TRBV6-3 combines with J gene TRBJ1-1, with a tentative D call TRBD1 (5 bases). The source of this sequence is a human donor in good health (CMV status not recorded). Some clones in this sample may be carry-over from other donors' samples. DNA of the CDR3: TGTGCCAGCAGTTCTAAATTCAGGGTTTACACTGAAGCTTTCTTT. Its translation is CASSSKFRVYTEAFF.